A single sample gave rise to the 16 T cell receptor beta chains below, sequenced in a study of T cell responses to AZD1222 COVID-19 vaccine (dated by TCRdb to the early 2020s). The meaning of the sample's time point label: baseline before first vaccination. Library method: the immunoSEQ multiplex PCR assay. TCRdb stores this immuneACCESS table with in-frame sequences only. Part of the clones is absent; in the studies checked, under half of the shortfall reflects unresolved V genes, and no reason is known for the rest. The sample includes 160,000 or so clones, with roughly nine tenths observed a single time. Jointly, the top ten make up 1.5% to 2% of the sample. Sample: peripheral blood, taken on day 0 of AZD1222 vaccination. The receptors originated from an adult in good health.

The chain combines TRBV9 with TRBJ1-1, with 7 positions matching TRBD1. Germline V gene sequence: CDR1 SGDLS, CDR2 YYNGEE. The CDR3 runs to 14 residues. J was trimmed by 7 bases and V by 3 bases; bases with no gene match: 9. CDR3 bases: TGTGCCAGCAGCGGTACAGGGGAAGGGGGTGAAGCTTTCTTT. It yields the protein CASSGTGEGGEAFF.

The chain uses TRBV24-1 and TRBJ2-2; TRBD1 aligns across 7 bases. The CDR3 contains 17 residues. J was trimmed by 2 bases and V by 4 bases; bases with no gene match: 9. The V gene's germline CDR1 is KGHDR and CDR2 SFDVKD. CDR3 coding DNA: TGTGCCACCAGTGACAACTTTGGGACAGCTAACACCGGGGAGCTGTTTTTT. Residues: CATSDNFGTANTGELFF.

The genes are TRBV29-1 and TRBJ1-2; D not certain. The CDR3 covers 12 residues. Trimming pared 7 bases from V and 8 bases from J, leaving 17 bases between. The V gene's germline CDR1 is SQVTM and CDR2 ANQGSEA. CDR3 DNA sequence: TGCAGCGCAGCGGGCAGTAATAGCGGCTACACCTTC. Encoded protein: CSAAGSNSGYTF.

The V call is TRBV19, the J call TRBJ2-2; a possible D gene is TRBD1 (6 bases). V shed 1 base and J shed 6 bases, with 12 bases lying between them. Germline CDR1 and CDR2: LNHDA and SQIVND (reference sequence). The CDR3 has 15 residues. CDR3 sequence (DNA): TGTGCCAGTAGTATAGTGACAGGAGCGGCCGGGGAGCTGTTTTTT. Translating it yields CASSIVTGAAGELFF.

This chain uses TRBV7-2 with TRBJ1-4, with a possible D match to TRBD1 (5 bases). V lost 1 base and J lost 8, with 14 bases in between. The germline CDR1 and CDR2 sequences are SGHTA and FQGNSA. The CDR3 spans 15 residues. CDR3 amino acids: CASSLGVGAREKLFF. The DNA for the CDR3 is TGTGCCAGCAGCTTAGGCGTAGGGGCGCGAGAAAAACTGTTTTTT.

This clone showed up just a few times. V gene TRBV29-1 combines with J gene TRBJ1-2; 9 positions match TRBD1. CDR3 size: 14 residues. Germline V gene sequence: CDR1 SQVTM, CDR2 ANQGSEA. The junction had 10 bases not matched to a gene; V was cut back by 6 bases and J by 5 bases. The CDR3 is CSVDVGQGRYGYTF. The CDR3 coding sequence is TGCAGCGTGGACGTAGGACAGGGGCGATATGGCTACACCTTC.

The CDR3 nucleotides read TGTGCCATCGCTCGGCTAGCTGAAAGCTCCTACGAGCAGTACTTC. Its translation is CAIARLAESSYEQYF. The rearrangement joins TRBV10-3 to TRBJ2-7; maybe TRBD2 (5 bases). V lost 8 bases to trimming and J lost 0 bases, with 17 bases between them. The CDR3 consists of 15 residues. The germline gives CDR1 ENHRY, CDR2 SYGVKD.

The sample holds one count of this clone. The V call is TRBV30, the J call TRBJ1-1; D gene ambiguous. Germline V gene data show CDR1 as GTSNPN and CDR2 as SVGIG (reference sequence). V lost 5 bases and J 4 bases, leaving 14 bases between the germline ends. The CDR3 is 13 amino acids. The CDR3 sequence: CAWGNGLATEAFF. For the CDR3, the DNA is TGTGCCTGGGGTAACGGTCTGGCCACTGAAGCTTTCTTT.

V usage is TRBV20-1 and J usage is TRBJ1-5, with TRBD1 as a possible D gene (6 bases). This CDR3 has 13 amino acids. V was pared by 3 bases and J by 3 bases, with 9 bases between. CDR1 is DFQATT and CDR2 is SNEGSKA in the germline V gene (reference sequence). CDR3 DNA sequence: TGCAGTGCTAGTCCAGGGGTCAATCAGCCCCAGCATTTT. It codes for CSASPGVNQPQHF.

V is TRBV28 and J is TRBJ1-5; D gene ambiguous. Germline CDR1 MDHEN, CDR2 SYDVKM. CDR3 length: 16 residues. Trimming removed 6 bases at V and 3 bases at J, with 18 bases between. The CDR3 DNA reads as TGTGCCAGCAGATACGGACTTACTTCGGTCAATCAGCCCCAGCATTTT. It codes for CASRYGLTSVNQPQHF.

The CDR3 here is CASNRESTPLHF. The CDR3 nucleotides are TGTGCCAGCAACCGAGAGTCGACACCCCTCCACTTT. The chain employs TRBV3-1 (or the pseudogene TRBV3-2) and TRBJ1-6; D remains ambiguous. Trimming removed 7 bases from V and 11 bases from J, with 12 bases in between. Germline CDR1 LGHDT, CDR2 YNNKEL (reference sequence). CDR3 size: 12 residues.

This chain connects TRBV5-4 to TRBJ2-7; the match to TRBD2 covers 11 bases. The CDR3 covers 16 residues. V trimming: 5 bases; J trimming: 0 bases; junction bases outside the gene matches: 7. CDR1 is SGHNT, CDR2 YYREEE, per germline (reference sequence). The CDR3 region is CASSRDSGRASYEQYF. Here the CDR3 DNA reads TGTGCCAGCAGTAGAGATAGCGGGAGGGCCTCCTACGAGCAGTACTTC.

The V and J genes are TRBV9 and TRBJ2-1; 11 bases match TRBD2. V shed 4 bases, J shed 8 bases, and the junction held 8 bases outside the gene matches. This CDR3 spans 15 amino acids. CDR1 and CDR2 from the germline V gene are SGDLS and YYNGEE. CDR3 DNA: TGTGCCAGCAGCACAGGGACTAGCGGCCAGGATGAGCAGTTCTTC. It yields the protein CASSTGTSGQDEQFF.

The chain couples TRBV5-6 to TRBJ2-3, with D uncertain. The germline gives CDR1 SGHDT, CDR2 YYEEEE. V dropped 1 base and J dropped 2 bases, with 5 bases sitting between them. The CDR3 loop spans 13 amino acids. The CDR3 protein is CASSLRTTDTQYF. The CDR3 coding sequence is TGTGCCAGCAGCTTGCGGACCACAGATACGCAGTATTTT.

By proportion, this clone is medium-sized. CDR3 nucleotide sequence: TGTGCCAGTAGTCCTCCGACAGGGAGGTCGGTAGGGAACACTGAAGCTTTCTTT. It specifies CASSPPTGRSVGNTEAFF. The rearrangement joins TRBV19 to TRBJ1-1; TRBD1 matches 7 bases. V dropped 5 bases and J dropped 1; count of bases not matched to a gene: 16. The CDR3 runs 18 residues. The germline gives CDR1 LNHDA, CDR2 SQIVND (reference sequence).

The chain links TRBV11-2 to TRBJ1-2; D call uncertain. Germline V gives CDR1 SGHAT, CDR2 FQNNGV. The CDR3 length is 13 residues. Trimming stripped 1 base from V and 2 bases from J, with 5 bases between. In DNA, the CDR3 is TGTGCCAGCAGCTTAGGGCTAAACTATGGCTACACCTTC. Translating it yields CASSLGLNYGYTF.